The sequence of this TCR beta chain was determined in a study of OX40 agonist ivuxolimab in advanced cancers. In terms of the full investigation: Ivuxolimab was a fully human IgG2 agonistic monoclonal antibody targeting the costimulatory receptor OX40 (CD134). Among the approximately 50 dose-escalation patients, roughly 20 had hepatocellular carcinoma, roughly 15 melanoma, 9 renal cell carcinoma and 9 head and neck cancer. The paper describes the monotherapy dose-escalation part (N of about 47 patients) of the phase I trial of ivuxolimab. In the dose-escalation cohort, roughly four fifths of patients were male, and the mean age was roughly 60 years, with a range of about 20 to 90. Intravenous ivuxolimab was administered to patients every 2 weeks at six dose levels: 0.01, 0.1, 0.3, 1.5, 3 and 10 mg/kg. Partial responses were achieved by three dose-escalation patients, of whom one had hepatocellular carcinoma and two had cutaneous melanoma. Peripheral TCRbeta sequencing aimed to test whether ivuxolimab altered TCR sequence diversity and caused clonal T-cell expansion. Patients were allowed to have had prior anti-PD-1, anti-PD-L1 or anti-CTLA-4 therapy, and around two fifths of the dose-escalation patients had been treated with checkpoint inhibitors. Study-level results and caveats: After ivuxolimab, expanded clones were on average more numerous among CD8+ T cells than among CD4+ T cells. The antigen specificity of the peripheral T cells that underwent clonal expansion was not determined. At doses from 0.1 to 3.0 mg/kg, clonal expansion was seen in both CD4+ and CD8+ blood T cells between baseline and week 6. In the 0.1-3.0 mg/kg groups, partial responders had among the lowest normalized peripheral clonal expansion, particularly in CD8+ T cells. Low levels of normalized T-cell clonal expansion were also seen in some nonresponding patients.

For sequencing of the TCRbeta CDR3 region, genomic DNA was extracted from the sorted cells. The immunoSEQ Assay was used to sequence the TCRbeta CDR3 regions. This immuneACCESS table, as held by TCRdb, lists in-frame sequences with V and J called but not all clones. Of the missing ones, under half trace to an unresolved V gene in checked studies; the others have no known cause. The sample table records about 48,000 clones; around nine tenths of these occur just once. The ten largest clones add up to approximately 2% of the sample. Taken from cysteine to phenylalanine, the CDR3 has 14 residues. Left in the record is the CDR3 DNA by itself, 42 bases read in frame from the first base. The germline V end is reduced by 7 bases and the J end by 7 bases; junction bases left unmatched: 5. The germline V gene specifies SNHLY as CDR1 and FYNNEI as CDR2. On this clone: The antigen it recognizes is unknown. Per-base qualities were not stored, and no clone one base away is much larger.

The trial excluded patients who had a history of autoimmune disease or who were on systemic immunosuppression. Peripheral blood for TCR sequencing was drawn from every dose cohort at baseline, at cycle 4 day 1 and at cycle 7 day 1. The samples were drawn from a first-in-human, open-label, multicenter phase I dose-escalation trial of ivuxolimab. The trial enrolled adults with locally advanced or metastatic head and neck squamous cell, hepatocellular, melanoma or renal cell carcinoma. CD4+ and CD8+ T cells were sorted separately from peripheral blood before TCR sequencing. The sequence was obtained from an adult with an advanced solid tumor such as melanoma, head and neck, liver or kidney cancer. Recombination linked TRBV2 to TRBJ2-2, with TRBD1 matching 11 junction bases. This sample comprised CD4+ or CD8+ T cells sorted from blood, obtained in a trial of the OX40 agonist ivuxolimab. The CDR3 region reads CASIGQGASGELFF. Here is the DNA: TGTGCCAGCATTGGACAGGGGGCGAGCGGGGAGCTGTTTTTT.